The clone carrying this TCR beta chain turned up a few times. Its antigen is as yet unknown. This could be a read error, since a much larger clone is one nucleotide away. TCR beta libraries were made by quantitative 5'-RACE with molecular barcodes. Via MiXCR, TCRdb re-called the 5' RACE reads, giving one row per CDR3 protein. The sample yields over 60,000 distinct CDR3 sequences, less than 6% seen once. The V end lost 4 bases, the J end lost 10 bases, and 11 bases lay between the germline ends. The CDR3 spans 11 residues. Germline-derived CDR1 and CDR2 are SNHLY and FYNNEI. The sample belongs to a study of CD8 T cells in ankylosing spondylitis. Findings and caveats of the study: Certain motif variants had earlier appeared in reactive arthritis synovial fluid and blood. Ankylosing spondylitis blood appeared to be characterized by a TCR beta motif of roughly eight highly homologous variants. The study looked at matched synovial fluid samples from ankylosing spondylitis patients. Disease-linked clones were reported to be significantly enriched there.

The material sequenced was blood, either unsorted or a sorted T cell fraction (not recorded which). This TCR was sampled from a male donor with ankylosing spondylitis or in good health (not recorded which). The J gene is TRBJ2-7, the V gene TRBV2; D is perhaps TRBD1 or TRBD2 (5 bases each). The CDR3 region has the DNA TGTGCCAGCAGTGGATTGGGGGTCCAGTACTTC. Encoded protein: CASSGLGVQYF. The complete variable domain, with remaining parts taken from reference TRBV2 and TRBJ2-7, reads EPEVTQTPSHQVTQMGQEVILRCVPISNHLYFYWYRQILGQKVEFLVSFYNNEISEKSEIFDDQFSVERPDGSNFTLKIRSTKLEDSAMYFCASSGLGVQYFGPGTRLTVT.